This TCR beta chain was identified during a study of cytomegalovirus exposure and HLA in healthy donors. Whole-study findings and limits: Most TCR sequences proved rare, with some public TCRs found in many donors. In vitro data verified a few CMV-associated chains as specific for CMV antigens. When the data were analyzed later, several of the most significant clusters appeared to be linked to common viral pathogens. A later examination showed that TCR association rates differed by HLA locus, with DRB1 most and HLA-C fewest.

The PCR used 60 Vbeta and 13 Jbeta primers. Measured with immunoSEQ multiplex PCR; TCRdb has only the in-frame clones, and not every one. The sample table sets out 80,000 to 100,000 clones. The V end lost 4 bases, the J end lost 4 bases, and 4 bases lay between the germline ends. This CDR3 is 11 amino acids long. The germline V gene encodes CDR1 WSHSY and CDR2 SAAADI. As concerns this clone: Its antigen is not known.

The V call is TRBV10-2, the J call TRBJ2-5; D gene uncertain. Material for sequencing was PBMCs. The receptor was isolated from a man aged 50 or older in good health and CMV-seropositive. The chain's CDR3 is CASSVGETQYF. The DNA for the CDR3 is TGCGCCAGCAGTGTCGGAGAGACCCAGTACTTC.